This record looks at one TCR beta chain sequence and its context. The CDR3 covers 17 residues. Germline CDR1 WNHNN, CDR2 SYGVQD (reference sequence). The V segment lost 0 bases and the J segment 0 bases; nucleotides outside the gene matches: 7. This entry comes from a study of early T cells in non-severe SARS-CoV-2 infection. The wider study: The study sequenced bulk RNA from unsorted whole blood, with chains unpaired.

Each cDNA molecule carried a unique molecular identifier. Using its own MiXCR run on the 5' RACE reads, TCRdb lists one record per CDR3 protein. Of roughly 30,000 distinct CDR3 sequences in the sample, about 4.2% were seen once. The sample taken for sequencing was whole blood. The chain joins TRBV10-1 to TRBJ1-1; 7 bases agree with TRBD1. The receptor was derived from an adult who was a healthcare worker with PCR-confirmed SARS-CoV-2 infection or an uninfected control (not recorded which). For the CDR3, the DNA is TGCGCCAGCAGTGAGTCGAGGGCAGGGGGGTTGAACACTGAAGCTTTCTTT. It translates to CASSESRAGGLNTEAFF.